One TCR beta chain is described in this entry. What it binds is not known. Autoimmune disease history or systemic immunosuppression barred patients. These data originate in a study of OX40 agonist ivuxolimab in advanced cancers. Study at large: At doses from 0.01 to 10 mg/kg, patients were given intravenous ivuxolimab every 2 weeks.

Sequencing was performed with immunoSEQ multiplex PCR; in TCRdb, only in-frame clones are kept and a portion is missing. Altogether 73,000 or so clones are present, 88% being singletons, with the ten largest covering 0.7% to 1%. The CDR3 loop spans 15 amino acids. Germline V lookup: CDR1 MNHNS, CDR2 SASEGT. J gave up 6 bases and V 6 bases, and 12 bases lay outside the gene matches. Study-wide findings and caveats: CD8+ T cells (on average) carried more expanded clones than CD4+ T cells.

The origin of this receptor is an adult with an advanced solid tumor such as melanoma, head and neck, liver or kidney cancer. Sequenced material: CD4+ or CD8+ T cells sorted from blood, taken in a trial of the OX40 agonist ivuxolimab. The rearrangement links TRBV6-1 to TRBJ1-1; 8 nucleotides agree with TRBD1. In nucleotides, the CDR3 is TGTGCCAGCAGACCCGGACAGGGTGGAAGACCTGAAGCTTTCTTT. Protein product: CASRPGQGGRPEAFF.